This TCR beta chain was retrieved from a study of STAT5B mutations in CD4+ large granular lymphocyte leukemia. About this clone: Its antigen is still unknown.

This table comes from immunoSEQ multiplex PCR, and its TCRdb copy is limited to in-frame clones, with some not included. The sample lists about 8,400 clones; approximately 89% were seen once. Findings of the study overall: Patient CD4-sorted repertoires looked more clonal than healthy CD4+ repertoires, even without putative leukemic clones.

V dropped 7 bases and J dropped 8; count of bases not matched to a gene: 12. The CDR3 has 14 amino acids. Germline loops: CDR1 SQVTM, CDR2 ANQGSEA. The sample consisted of PBMCs. The J gene is TRBJ2-3, the V gene TRBV29-1; TRBD1 matches 10 bases. This clonotype was obtained from a woman in her 70s with CD4+ T-cell large granular lymphocyte leukemia. The CDR3 bases are TGCAGCGCTGACAGGGGGCAGGGGAGGGGTACGCAGTATTTT. It encodes CSADRGQGRGTQYF.